Below, 20 T cell receptor beta chains from the same sample are listed, as sequenced in a study of CD8 T cells in ankylosing spondylitis. TCRdb recomputed calls from the 5' RACE reads with MiXCR, one row per CDR3 protein. The table records about 130,000 distinct CDR3 sequences, around 15% of them present only once. Sequencing input: blood, either unsorted or a sorted T cell fraction (not recorded which). The source is a female donor with ankylosing spondylitis or in good health (not recorded which).

This clonotype was recorded many times. Written as DNA, the CDR3 is TGCAGTGCTACGAGGACAGGGCGGGAGACCCAGTACTTC. Its translation: CSATRTGRETQYF. The chain couples TRBV20-1 to TRBJ2-5; TRBD1 matches 8 bases. Germline assignment: CDR1 DFQATT and CDR2 SNEGSKA (reference sequence). The CDR3 covers 13 residues. V lost 4 bases, J lost 5 bases, and 6 bases stayed unmatched.

This clonotype was recorded many times. The chain is built from TRBV28 and TRBJ1-5, with 10 bases fitting TRBD1. The CDR3 covers 14 residues. Trimming cost V 6 bases and J 6 bases; bases outside gene matches: 5. Germline V CDR1 and CDR2: MDHEN, SYDVKM. The CDR3: CASRGQGDGQPQHF. CDR3 bases: TGTGCCAGCAGAGGACAGGGGGACGGTCAGCCCCAGCATTTT.

In this sample, this clonotype turned up many times. The chain recombines TRBV29-1 with TRBJ2-7; D unclear. V gave up 5 bases and J gave up 2 bases, with 16 bases separating them. CDR3 length: 14 amino acids. Germline V gives CDR1 SQVTM, CDR2 ANQGSEA. The DNA for the CDR3 is TGCAGCGTTTCCTTTCGACACCTCCCCTACGAGCAGTACTTC. Its protein product is CSVSFRHLPYEQYF.

The chain has TRBV6-5 and TRBJ1-2; 8 bases match TRBD1. This CDR3 region has 16 residues. Germline trimming cut 4 bases from V and 8 bases from J; bases unmatched to any gene: 15. Germline assignment: CDR1 MNHEY and CDR2 SVGAGI. CDR3 region: CASSLTGAKNPMGYTF. CDR3 nucleotides: TGTGCCAGCAGTTTGACAGGGGCCAAGAACCCTATGGGCTACACCTTC.

This clonotype was seen once. The chain employs TRBV28 and TRBJ2-3; D could derive from TRBD1 or TRBD2 (6 bases each). The germline gives CDR1 MDHEN, CDR2 SYDVKM. The CDR3 totals 14 residues. V lost 8 bases to trimming and J lost 2 bases, with 14 bases between them. The CDR3 loop is CASLQGGYTDTQYF. CDR3 in DNA: TGTGCCAGCCTACAGGGAGGCTACACAGATACGCAGTATTTT.

This clonotype was seen ten or more times. V usage is TRBV20-1 and J usage is TRBJ2-7; possible D gene TRBD1, 5 bases. Germline-derived CDR1 and CDR2 are DFQATT and SNEGSKA (reference sequence). CDR3 size: 12 residues. The V end lost 3 bases, the J end lost 4 bases, and 10 bases lay between the germline ends. The CDR3 spells CSASDSNYEQYF. The CDR3 DNA reads TGCAGTGCTAGCGACAGCAATTACGAGCAGTACTTC.

This chain joins TRBV7-8 and TRBJ1-5, with 8 bases fitting TRBD1. After removal of 4 bases from V and 6 bases from J, the junction contained 8 bases not matched to a gene. The CDR3 length is 15 residues. Germline CDR1 reads SGHVS; CDR2 reads FQNEAQ. The chain's CDR3 is CASSSGTGSRQPQHF. The DNA of the CDR3 is TGTGCCAGCAGCTCCGGGACAGGTAGTCGTCAGCCCCAGCATTTT.

This clonotype has just a few counts. J is TRBJ1-2 and V is TRBV20-1, with TRBD1 identical over 9 bases. Germline trimming cut 0 bases from V and 8 bases from J; bases unmatched to any gene: 13. This CDR3 spans 16 amino acids. CDR1 DFQATT and CDR2 SNEGSKA come from the germline V gene (reference sequence). The CDR3 is CSARDRGQGILGGYTF. CDR3 in DNA: TGCAGTGCTAGAGATCGAGGACAGGGGATCTTAGGAGGCTACACCTTC.

This clonotype was seen many times. The gene calls are TRBV5-1 and TRBJ2-7, with 10 positions matching TRBD1. V gave up 5 bases and J gave up 2 bases; unmatched junction bases: 7. The CDR3 runs 15 residues. Looked up from germline, CDR1 is SGHRS and CDR2 is YFSETQ. In nucleotides, the CDR3 is TGCGCCAGCAGACCGGGACAGGGGAGTACCTACGAGCAGTACTTC. Protein: CASRPGQGSTYEQYF.

There are many counts of this clonotype. The chain links TRBV29-1 to TRBJ2-1; D unresolved. Germline V CDR1 and CDR2: SQVTM, ANQGSEA. V was pared by 3 bases and J by 0 bases, with 15 bases between. The length of the CDR3 is 16 residues. The CDR3 sequence: CSVDTNSADSYNEQFF. In DNA, the CDR3 is TGCAGCGTTGATACGAACTCCGCTGACTCCTACAATGAGCAGTTCTTC.

This clonotype was seen only a few times. V and J are TRBV5-6 and TRBJ2-3; D is ambiguous. CDR3 length: 13 amino acids. Germline assignment: CDR1 SGHDT and CDR2 YYEEEE. The V and J ends lost 2 bases and 1 base respectively, with 5 bases between them. The chain's CDR3 is CASSFLGTDTQYF. The CDR3 bases are TGTGCCAGCAGCTTTTTGGGCACAGATACGCAGTATTTT.

This clonotype was detected many times. The chain is built from TRBV20-1 and TRBJ2-1; 10 bases are shared with TRBD2. CDR1 is DFQATT, CDR2 SNEGSKA, per germline (reference sequence). V was clipped by 5 bases and J by 7 bases; unmatched bases: 5. The CDR3 loop spans 13 amino acids. CDR3 bases: TGCAGTGCTCCAGCGGGAGGGCCGAATGAGCAGTTCTTC. Translated: CSAPAGGPNEQFF.

This clonotype was counted only a few times. The chain links TRBV7-2 to TRBJ2-7; 8 bases are a match to TRBD1. Germline V gene lookup returns CDR1 SGHTA and CDR2 FQGNSA. V lost 5 bases and J lost 5; bases outside the gene matches: 5. The CDR3 has 13 residues. The CDR3 here is CASSDRGADEQYF. The CDR3 bases are TGTGCCAGCAGCGACAGGGGAGCGGACGAGCAGTACTTC.

This clonotype was seen a few times. The chain recombines TRBV20-1 with TRBJ2-7, with 12 nucleotides matching TRBD2. The CDR3 covers 15 residues. CDR1 and CDR2 from the germline V gene are DFQATT and SNEGSKA (reference sequence). Trimming removed 0 bases from V and 2 bases from J; junction bases left unmatched: 2. CDR3 nucleotides: TGCAGTGCTAGAGACACTAGCGGGGGGCCCTACGAGCAGTACTTC. Its protein is CSARDTSGGPYEQYF.

This clonotype was seen a handful of times. V and J are TRBV20-1 and TRBJ2-3, with TRBD1 as a possible D gene (5 bases). The CDR3 sequence is 14 residues long. CDR1 DFQATT and CDR2 SNEGSKA come from the germline V gene (reference sequence). V was trimmed by 5 bases and J by 2 bases, leaving 14 bases between them. The CDR3 nucleotides read TGCAGTGCTGGAAAAGACAGACCCACAGATACGCAGTATTTT. Residues: CSAGKDRPTDTQYF.

This clonotype has at least ten counts. The chain carries TRBV7-2 and TRBJ2-1, with 9 bases fitting TRBD1. Germline V gives CDR1 SGHTA, CDR2 FQGNSA. J gave up 4 bases and V 5 bases, and 3 bases lay outside the gene matches. CDR3 length: 14 residues. CDR3 sequence (DNA): TGTGCCAGCAGCCGGGACAGGGAGTACAATGAGCAGTTCTTC. This codes for CASSRDREYNEQFF.

In its sample, this clonotype was seen a few times. The chain couples TRBV5-1 to TRBJ1-4; D unresolved. The V gene's germline CDR1 is SGHRS and CDR2 YFSETQ. This CDR3 is built from 14 residues. Trimming took 4 bases from V and 4 from J, leaving 11 bases between them. The chain's CDR3 is CASSPWEGNEKLFF. The CDR3 nucleotides read TGCGCCAGCAGCCCCTGGGAGGGTAATGAAAAACTGTTTTTT. Full variable domain (rest looked up from reference TRBV5-1 and TRBJ1-4): KAGVTQTPRYLIKTRGQQVTLSCSPISGHRSVSWYQQTPGQGLQFLFEYFSETQRNKGNFPGRFSGRQFSNSRSEMNVSTLELGDSALYLCASSPWEGNEKLFFGSGTQLSVL.

This clonotype has ten or more counts. The V and J genes are TRBV9 and TRBJ2-2, with TRBD1 matching 7 bases. With V trimmed by 2 bases and J by 4 bases, 5 bases remained unmatched. The CDR3 spans 15 residues. The germline gives CDR1 SGDLS, CDR2 YYNGEE. As DNA, the CDR3 is TGTGCCAGCAGCGTCCGGGACAGTCCCACCGGGGAGCTGTTTTTT. Encoded protein: CASSVRDSPTGELFF.

This clonotype was recorded many times. This chain links TRBV5-1 with TRBJ1-1; 7 nucleotides align to TRBD1. This CDR3 is 14 amino acids long. Germline CDR1 and CDR2: SGHRS and YFSETQ. V lost 3 bases and J lost 1; bases outside the gene matches: 3. CDR3 sequence reads: CASSSGGTNTEAFF. The CDR3 DNA follows: TGCGCCAGCAGCTCAGGGGGTACGAACACTGAAGCTTTCTTT.

In its sample, this clonotype was seen many times. This chain joins TRBV5-1 and TRBJ1-5, with D possibly being TRBD1 (6 bases). V gave up 1 base and J gave up 10 bases, with 15 bases separating them. Germline-derived CDR1 and CDR2 are SGHRS and YFSETQ. This CDR3 spans 14 amino acids. The CDR3 DNA is TGCGCCAGCAGCTTGAATGGGGGCTCGGATCCCCAGCATTTT. Its protein product is CASSLNGGSDPQHF.